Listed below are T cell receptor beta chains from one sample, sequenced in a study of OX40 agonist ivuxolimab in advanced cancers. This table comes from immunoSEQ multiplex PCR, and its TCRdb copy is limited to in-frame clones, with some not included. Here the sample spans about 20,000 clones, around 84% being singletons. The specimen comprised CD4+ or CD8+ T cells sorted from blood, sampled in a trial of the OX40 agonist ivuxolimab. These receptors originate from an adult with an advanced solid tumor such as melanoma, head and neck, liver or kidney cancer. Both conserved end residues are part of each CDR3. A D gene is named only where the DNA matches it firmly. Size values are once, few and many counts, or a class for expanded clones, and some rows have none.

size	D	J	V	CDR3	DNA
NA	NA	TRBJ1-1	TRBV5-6	CASSRDYSGGAFF	TGTGCCAGCAGCCGCGACTACTCTGGGGGAGCTTTCTTT
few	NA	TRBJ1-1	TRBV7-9	CASSLDENTEAFF	TGTGCCAGCAGCTTGGATGAGAACACTGAAGCTTTCTTT
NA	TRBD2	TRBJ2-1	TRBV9	CASSSTSGRESEQFF	TGTGCCAGCAGCTCCACTAGCGGGAGGGAAAGTGAGCAGTTCTTC
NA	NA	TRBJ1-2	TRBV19	CASSTYRSYTF	TGTGCCAGTAGTACCTACAGGAGCTACACCTTC
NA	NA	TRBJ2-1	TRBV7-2	CASSLDWSGASYNEQFF	TGTGCCAGCAGCTTAGATTGGTCCGGGGCCAGCTACAATGAGCAGTTCTTC
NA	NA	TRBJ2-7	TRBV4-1	CASSQERYRRISYEQYF	TGCGCCAGCAGCCAAGAGAGATACAGGAGGATTTCCTACGAGCAGTACTTC
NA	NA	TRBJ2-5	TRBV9	CASSVDEETQYF	TGTGCCAGCAGCGTAGATGAGGAGACCCAGTACTTC
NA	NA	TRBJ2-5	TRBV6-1	CASSPGDVGTQYF	TGTGCCAGCAGCCCCGGGGACGTGGGGACCCAGTACTTC
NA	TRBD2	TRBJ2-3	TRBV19	CASRELARTDTQYF	TGTGCCAGTAGGGAACTAGCGCGCACAGATACGCAGTATTTT
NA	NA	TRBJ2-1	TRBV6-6	CASSHRGDPNNEQFF	TGTGCCAGCAGTCACCGGGGAGACCCCAACAATGAGCAGTTCTTC
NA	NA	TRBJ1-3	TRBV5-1	CASSLGGLSGNTIYF	TGCGCCAGCAGCTTGGGGGGGCTCTCTGGAAACACCATATATTTT
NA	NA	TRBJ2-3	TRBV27	CASSSPGANTQYF	TGTGCCAGCAGTTCTCCAGGGGCGAATACGCAGTATTTT
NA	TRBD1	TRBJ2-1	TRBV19	CASSVQGNPYNEQFF	TGTGCCAGTAGTGTACAGGGGAATCCTTACAATGAGCAGTTCTTC
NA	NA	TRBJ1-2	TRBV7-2	CASSWRVGGHGGYTF	TGTGCCAGCAGCTGGAGAGTCGGGGGGCACGGTGGCTACACCTTC
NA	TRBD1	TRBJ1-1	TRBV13	CASSVPRGLGTEAFF	TGTGCCAGCAGCGTACCTAGGGGGCTGGGCACTGAAGCTTTCTTT
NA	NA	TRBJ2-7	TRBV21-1	CASRLVGSSYEQYF	TGTGCCAGCAGACTGGTGGGGAGCTCCTACGAGCAGTACTTC
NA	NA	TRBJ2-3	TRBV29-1	CSVAGTDTQYF	TGCAGCGTTGCTGGAACAGATACGCAGTATTTT
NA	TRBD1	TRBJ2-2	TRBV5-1	CASSAATGGGELFF	TGCGCCAGCAGCGCGGCTACAGGGGGAGGGGAGCTGTTTTTT
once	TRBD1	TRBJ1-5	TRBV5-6	CASSFKTGSGDQPQHF	TGTGCCAGCAGCTTCAAGACAGGGTCGGGTGATCAGCCCCAGCATTTT
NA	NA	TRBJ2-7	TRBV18	CASSPRFVFSSPRSPYEQYF	TGTGCCAGCTCACCTCGCTTTGTGTTTTCTTCCCCGAGATCACCTTACGAGCAGTACTTC
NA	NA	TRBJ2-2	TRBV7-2	CASSLATTGELFF	TGTGCCAGCAGCTTAGCTACGACCGGGGAGCTGTTTTTT
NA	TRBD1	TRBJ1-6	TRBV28	CASSPYSGTGGSPLHF	TGTGCCAGCAGTCCCTATTCCGGGACAGGGGGTTCACCCCTCCACTTT
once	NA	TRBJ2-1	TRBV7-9	CASSPFNEQFF	TGTGCCAGCAGCCCTTTTAATGAGCAGTTCTTC
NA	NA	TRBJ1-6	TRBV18	CASSPSGRDNSPLHF	TGTGCCAGCTCACCATCGGGACGGGATAATTCACCCCTCCACTTT
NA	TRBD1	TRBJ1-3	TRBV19	CASSILGTGSQNTIYF	TGTGCCAGTAGTATCCTCGGGACAGGGAGCCAAAACACCATATATTTT
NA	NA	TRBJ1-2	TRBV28	CAITPGEVYGYTF	TGTGCCATTACACCGGGAGAGGTCTATGGCTACACCTTC
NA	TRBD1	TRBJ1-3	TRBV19	CASSHTGAGNTIYF	TGTGCCAGTAGTCATACAGGGGCTGGAAACACCATATATTTT
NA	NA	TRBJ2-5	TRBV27	CASSQQVNQGTQYF	TGTGCCAGCAGTCAACAAGTAAACCAAGGGACCCAGTACTTC
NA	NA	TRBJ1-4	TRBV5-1	CASSLRATNEKLFF	TGCGCCAGCAGCTTGAGGGCAACTAATGAAAAACTGTTTTTT
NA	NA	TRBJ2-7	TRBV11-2	CASSTLTGKRNEQYF	TGTGCCAGCAGCACCCTAACCGGGAAGCGGAACGAGCAGTACTTC
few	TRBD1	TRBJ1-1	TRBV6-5	CASNAGQGAKAFF	TGTGCCAGTAACGCCGGACAGGGGGCAAAAGCTTTCTTT
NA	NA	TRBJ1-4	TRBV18	CASSPGIEKLFF	TGTGCCAGCTCACCAGGGATCGAAAAACTGTTTTTT
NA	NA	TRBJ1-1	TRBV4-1	CASSRQTGENTEAFF	TGCGCCAGCAGCCGACAGACAGGTGAGAACACTGAAGCTTTCTTT
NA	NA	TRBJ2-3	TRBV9	CASSGPRVTDTQYF	TGTGCCAGCAGCGGACCCCGGGTCACAGATACGCAGTATTTT
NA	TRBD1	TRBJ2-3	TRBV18	CASSQTGTGSTDTQYF	TGTGCCAGCTCACAAACCGGGACAGGGAGCACAGATACGCAGTATTTT
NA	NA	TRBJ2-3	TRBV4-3	CASSQTLGTLRTDTQYF	TGCGCCAGCAGCCAGACCCTAGGGACTCTGCGCACAGATACGCAGTATTTT
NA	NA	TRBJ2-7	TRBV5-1	CASSTSVGGEAYEQYF	TGCGCCAGCAGCACGTCGGTAGGGGGGGAGGCCTACGAGCAGTACTTC
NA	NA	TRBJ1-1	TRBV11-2	CASSPREVHGNTEAFF	TGTGCCAGCAGCCCCCGGGAGGTCCATGGGAACACTGAAGCTTTCTTT
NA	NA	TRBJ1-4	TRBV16	CASSFTGQREEKLFF	TGTGCCAGCAGCTTTACGGGCCAGAGGGAAGAAAAACTGTTTTTT
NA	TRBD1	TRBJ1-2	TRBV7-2	CASSYKQGAGGYTF	TGTGCCAGCAGCTACAAACAGGGGGCAGGGGGCTACACCTTC
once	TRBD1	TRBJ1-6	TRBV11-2	CASSLGLRRQGSSPLHF	TGTGCCAGCAGCTTGGGACTAAGACGACAGGGTAGTTCACCCCTCCACTTT
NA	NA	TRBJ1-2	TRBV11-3	CASSLGGDYGYTF	TGTGCCAGCAGCTTAGGGGGGGACTATGGCTACACCTTC
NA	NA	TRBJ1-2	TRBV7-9	CASSPPDYGYTF	TGTGCCAGCAGCCCTCCCGATTATGGCTACACCTTC
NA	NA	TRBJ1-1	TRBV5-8	CASSLGPRRTEAFF	TGTGCCAGCAGCTTAGGGCCGCGAAGGACTGAAGCTTTCTTT
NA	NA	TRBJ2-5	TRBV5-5	CASSLWDEETQYF	TGTGCCAGCAGCTTGTGGGACGAAGAGACCCAGTACTTC
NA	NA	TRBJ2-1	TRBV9	CASSVGSGWPYNEQFF	TGTGCCAGCAGCGTAGGAAGCGGGTGGCCCTACAATGAGCAGTTCTTC
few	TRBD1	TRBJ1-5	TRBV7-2	CASSWQGAGSNQPQHF	TGTGCCAGCAGCTGGCAGGGGGCTGGCAGCAATCAGCCCCAGCATTTT
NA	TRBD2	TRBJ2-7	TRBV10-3	CAISESGGEQYF	TGTGCCATCAGTGAATCGGGGGGCGAGCAGTACTTC
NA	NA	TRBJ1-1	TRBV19	CASGGPSSEAFF	TGTGCCAGTGGGGGCCCTTCCAGTGAAGCTTTCTTT